The 17 T cell receptor beta chains below all came from one sample that was sequenced in a study of blood T cell repertoires in COVID-19. Some clones are missing from TCRdb's copy, which holds only in-frame ones; the method was immunoSEQ multiplex PCR. The sample has 150,000 to 200,000 clones; around 87% are singletons. Source material: peripheral blood. Source of these receptors: a woman aged 70-85 years with COVID-19, enrolled during active disease.

This chain joins TRBV19 and TRBJ2-5; TRBD1 might be the D (5 bases). Trimming took 5 bases from V and 3 from J, leaving 16 bases between them. Germline values: CDR1 LNHDA, CDR2 SQIVND (reference sequence). This CDR3 has 15 residues. CDR3 region: CASSSRQGQKETQYF. The DNA for the CDR3 is TGTGCCAGTAGTTCTCGGCAGGGTCAGAAAGAGACCCAGTACTTC.

DNA of the CDR3: TGTGCCAGCAGCTTAGGGGGGGAAGAGACCCAGTACTTC. It specifies CASSLGGEETQYF. This chain links TRBV11-2 with TRBJ2-5, with D perhaps matching TRBD2 (6 bases). Germline V CDR1 and CDR2: SGHAT, FQNNGV. This CDR3 region has 13 residues. V was clipped by 1 base and J by 3 bases, with 6 bases between them.

The chain is built from TRBV5-1 and TRBJ2-1, with TRBD1 as a possible D gene (5 bases). Germline CDR1 is SGHRS and CDR2 is YFSETQ. Between the trimmed V and J ends, which lost 0 bases and 4 bases, there was a span of 8 bases. The CDR3 extends over 14 amino acids. The CDR3 reads CASSLVTVYNEQFF. CDR3 bases: TGCGCCAGCAGCTTGGTGACAGTTTACAATGAGCAGTTCTTC.

In its sample, this clone was seen once. The chain has TRBV29-1 and TRBJ2-4; TRBD1 is a possible D gene (6 bases). Germline V gene lookup returns CDR1 SQVTM and CDR2 ANQGSEA. The length of the CDR3 is 14 residues. V was clipped by 3 bases and J by 5 bases, with 14 bases between them. This CDR3 reads CSVDTGTHQNIQYF. The DNA for the CDR3 is TGCAGCGTTGACACCGGGACACACCAAAACATTCAGTACTTC.

V is TRBV28 and J is TRBJ2-7; 7 bases are shared with TRBD1. In germline, CDR1 is MDHEN, CDR2 SYDVKM. CDR3 length equals 14 residues. The V gene end was trimmed by 7 bases and the J gene end by 1 base; junction bases not matched to a gene: 7. DNA of the CDR3: TGTGCCAGCAAGATAGGGACAGCTTCCTACGAGCAGTACTTC. Protein: CASKIGTASYEQYF.

The V gene is TRBV24-1, the J gene TRBJ1-3, with D tentatively TRBD1 (5 bases). V lost 3 bases and J lost 4, with 9 bases in between. The CDR3 contains 14 residues. Germline assignment: CDR1 KGHDR and CDR2 SFDVKD. CDR3 nucleotides: TGTGCCACCAGTGATGGAGGGGTCGGAAACACCATATATTTT. This codes for CATSDGGVGNTIYF.

CDR3 sequence (DNA): TGTGCCAGTCTACATCAGGGGGGAAACGAGCAGTACTTC. This codes for CASLHQGGNEQYF. The chain employs TRBV6-5 and TRBJ2-7; D is perhaps TRBD1 (7 bases). In germline, CDR1 is MNHEY, CDR2 SVGAGI. The CDR3 spans 13 residues. Trimming left V 9 bases short and J 5 bases short, with 17 bases between.

This chain joins TRBV19 and TRBJ2-7; TRBD1 agrees at 9 bases. In germline, CDR1 is LNHDA, CDR2 SQIVND (reference sequence). V was pared by 7 bases and J by 4 bases, with 11 bases of the junction left unmatched. The CDR3 runs 15 residues. CDR3 sequence (DNA): TGTGCCAGTACAAATTCGGGACAGGGCATATACGAGCAGTACTTC. This gives the protein CASTNSGQGIYEQYF.

This rearrangement joins TRBV2 to TRBJ1-1; D unclear. The germline V gene has CDR1 SNHLY and CDR2 FYNNEI. This CDR3 is 14 amino acids long. The ends were cut back, 3 bases at V and 3 bases at J, with 11 bases in the middle. The DNA for the CDR3 is TGTGCCAGCAGTGACTCGGGAGAGTACACTGAAGCTTTCTTT. Residues: CASSDSGEYTEAFF.

This rearrangement joins TRBV28 to TRBJ2-1; 10 positions agree with TRBD1. This CDR3 is built from 16 residues. With V trimmed by 5 bases and J by 5 bases, 9 bases remained unmatched. Germline V gene sequence: CDR1 MDHEN, CDR2 SYDVKM. The CDR3: CASSPWGQGYDNEQFF. The DNA for the CDR3 is TGTGCCAGCAGTCCCTGGGGACAGGGGTACGACAATGAGCAGTTCTTC.

This clone appeared a few times. J is TRBJ1-5 and V is TRBV3-1 (or the pseudogene TRBV3-2); tentatively, D is TRBD1 (5 bases). V lost 1 base and J lost 3, with 10 bases in between. Germline V gene lookup returns CDR1 LGHDT and CDR2 YNNKEL (reference sequence). The CDR3 is 15 amino acids. The CDR3 coding sequence is TGTGCCAGCAGCCAAGCAGGGATCCCCAATCAGCCCCAGCATTTT. It encodes CASSQAGIPNQPQHF.

The rearrangement links TRBV5-6 to TRBJ2-2, with D unresolved. The CDR3 is made up of 13 amino acids. V lost 2 bases and J lost 4, with 6 bases in between. Germline CDR1 SGHDT, CDR2 YYEEEE. CDR3 in amino acids: CASSFLRTGELFF. The CDR3 nucleotides are TGTGCCAGCAGCTTTCTCCGCACCGGGGAGCTGTTTTTT. The full variable domain, with the rest looked up from reference TRBV5-6 and TRBJ2-2, is DAGVTQSPTHLIKTRGQQVTLRCSPKSGHDTVSWYQQALGQGPQFIFQYYEEEERQRGNFPDRFSGHQFPNYSSELNVNALLLGDSALYLCASSFLRTGELFFGEGSRLTVL.

The chain has TRBV28 and TRBJ1-1; D remains unclear. Germline loops: CDR1 MDHEN, CDR2 SYDVKM. With 6 bases removed from V and 1 base from J, the gap between germline ends came to 12 bases. The CDR3 spans 14 residues. CDR3 region: CASSKEGTNTEAFF. The CDR3 DNA reads TGTGCCAGCAGCAAGGAGGGAACGAACACTGAAGCTTTCTTT.

The genes are TRBV5-6 and TRBJ2-7; the D is unclear. The CDR3 is 11 residues long. Germline V CDR1 and CDR2: SGHDT, YYEEEE. The germline V and J ends were trimmed by 3 bases and 3 bases, with 4 bases remaining between them. The CDR3 DNA reads TGTGCCAGCAGCTCCAACTACGAGCAGTACTTC. It yields the protein CASSSNYEQYF.

The chain is built from TRBV2 and TRBJ2-3; 9 nucleotides line up with TRBD2. CDR1 SNHLY and CDR2 FYNNEI come from the germline V gene. Germline trimming cut 2 bases from V and 6 bases from J; bases unmatched to any gene: 6. The CDR3 is 15 amino acids. CDR3 amino acids: CASSERSGRPDTQYF. For the CDR3, the DNA is TGTGCCAGCAGTGAACGTAGCGGGAGACCTGATACGCAGTATTTT.

The chain has TRBV28 and TRBJ1-2, with 9 bases aligning to TRBD1. CDR1 MDHEN and CDR2 SYDVKM come from the germline V gene. Trimming took 6 bases from V and 8 from J; bases not matched to a gene: 16. The CDR3 has 16 residues. For the CDR3, the DNA is TGTGCCAGCAGCCTAGTCCCGGGACAGGGTTCTCACGGCTACACCTTC. Protein sequence: CASSLVPGQGSHGYTF.

The V and J genes are TRBV28 and TRBJ1-5, with 11 nucleotides matching TRBD1. V was clipped by 6 bases and J by 3 bases; unmatched bases: 10. In germline, CDR1 is MDHEN, CDR2 SYDVKM. This CDR3 has 17 residues. The CDR3 region has the DNA TGTGCCAGCAGAAACTCGGACAGGGGGCGATTCAATCAGCCCCAGCATTTT. Translation: CASRNSDRGRFNQPQHF.